This T cell receptor beta chain derives from a study of CD8 T cells in ankylosing spondylitis. The V gene's germline CDR1 is SQVTM and CDR2 ANQGSEA. With 0 bases removed from V and 3 bases from J, the gap between germline ends came to 5 bases. The CDR3 is 12 amino acids. TCRdb processed the 5' RACE reads anew with MiXCR; each CDR3 protein has one entry. The sample consists of roughly 250,000 distinct CDR3 sequences, around 7.8% of them appearing once. The chain carries TRBV29-1 and TRBJ1-1; D not resolved. The clonotype was recovered from a male donor with ankylosing spondylitis or in good health (not recorded which). The sequencing input was blood, either unsorted or a sorted T cell fraction (not recorded which). The CDR3 is CSVEDRYTEAFF. The CDR3 DNA reads as TGCAGCGTTGAAGACAGGTACACTGAAGCTTTCTTT.